One TCR beta chain is described in this entry. Specified time point: baseline, week 1 (first vaccination visit). Treatment indicated: pre-vaccination baseline after standard-of-care therapy. New IDH1-mutant, ATRX-lost WHO grade 3 or 4 astrocytomas occurred in donors. The germline V and J ends were trimmed by 0 bases and 15 bases, with 13 bases remaining between them. The CDR3 covers 12 residues. CDR1 is SGHNT and CDR2 is YYREEE in the germline V gene (reference sequence). This entry belongs to a study of a mutant IDH1 vaccine in newly diagnosed glioma. Study details: Most patients had radiochemotherapy with temozolomide before enrollment; others had one alone.

Only in-frame clones appear in the TCRdb table, and some are missing; sequencing was by immunoSEQ multiplex PCR. In the table there are about 98,000 clones, 70% to 90% of which are singletons. This sample comprised PBMCs, obtained from a glioma patient treated with radiotherapy, temozolomide or both. The receptor's source is a woman in her forties or fifties with glioma. The chain recombines TRBV5-4 with TRBJ1-5; D remains unclear. The CDR3 DNA is TGTGCCAGCAGCTTGGGGCGCGGTAGGAGGCATTTT. Translation: CASSLGRGRRHF. Full variable domain (outside the CDR3, taken from reference TRBV5-4 and TRBJ1-5): ETGVTQSPTHLIKTRGQQVTLRCSSQSGHNTVSWYQQALGQGPQFIFQYYREEENGRGNFPPRFSGLQFPNYSSELNVNALELDDSALYLCASSLGRGRRHFGDGTRLSIL.